Presented here are 4 T cell receptor beta chains from one specimen sequenced in a study of OX40 agonist ivuxolimab in advanced cancers. Libraries were constructed by the immunoSEQ multiplex PCR assay. As stored in TCRdb, this immuneACCESS dataset retains in-frame rearrangements with V and J assigned. A fraction of the clones does not appear; measured against another copy, unresolved V genes explain less than half of the discrepancy, and the remainder lacks a known reason. Present in this sample are 55,000 to 80,000 clones, over 75% of which were seen just once. The ten largest clones capture over 0.25% of the sample. This material consisted of CD4+ or CD8+ T cells sorted from blood, taken in a trial of the OX40 agonist ivuxolimab. The receptors shown here come from an adult with an advanced solid tumor such as melanoma, head and neck, liver or kidney cancer.

The chain recombines TRBV11-3 with TRBJ2-7; a possible D gene is TRBD2 (6 bases). This CDR3 has 14 amino acids. Germline values: CDR1 SGHNT, CDR2 YENEEA. V lost 5 bases and J 7 bases, leaving 18 bases between the germline ends. This CDR3 is CASSPSGPGGEQYF. DNA of the CDR3: TGTGCCAGCAGCCCCTCTGGGCCCGGGGGTGAGCAGTACTTC.

This rearrangement joins TRBV7-2 to TRBJ2-1, with no clear D. The V gene lost 0 bases and the J gene lost 1 base, with 13 bases spanning the gap. Germline-derived CDR1 and CDR2 are SGHTA and FQGNSA. The CDR3 loop spans 17 amino acids. The CDR3 DNA sequence: TGTGCCAGCAGCTTAGCGATGGCTCTAACTTCCTACAATGAGCAGTTCTTC. Residues: CASSLAMALTSYNEQFF.

V and J are TRBV2 and TRBJ2-7, with D possibly matching TRBD1 (6 bases). The germline V gene has CDR1 SNHLY and CDR2 FYNNEI. Trimming cost V 9 bases and J 5 bases, with 17 bases left between them. There are 13 residues in the CDR3. The CDR3 DNA reads TGTGCCAGAAGAGTATCAGGGGCCCACGAGCAGTACTTC. This gives the protein CARRVSGAHEQYF. Looking up the rest from reference TRBV2 and TRBJ2-7 gives the full variable domain: EPEVTQTPSHQVTQMGQEVILRCVPISNHLYFYWYRQILGQKVEFLVSFYNNEISEKSEIFDDQFSVERPDGSNFTLKIRSTKLEDSAMYFCARRVSGAHEQYFGPGTRLTVT.

The chain recombines TRBV10-2 with TRBJ1-6, with 7 bases lining up with TRBD1. The ends lost 5 bases at V and 0 bases at J; junction bases unmatched: 13. The CDR3 has 19 residues. From germline, CDR1 is WSHSY and CDR2 SAAADI. The CDR3 protein is CASSLLSGGQSSYNSPLHF. The CDR3 region has the DNA TGCGCCAGCAGTTTACTTTCAGGGGGACAGAGCTCCTATAATTCACCCCTCCACTTT.